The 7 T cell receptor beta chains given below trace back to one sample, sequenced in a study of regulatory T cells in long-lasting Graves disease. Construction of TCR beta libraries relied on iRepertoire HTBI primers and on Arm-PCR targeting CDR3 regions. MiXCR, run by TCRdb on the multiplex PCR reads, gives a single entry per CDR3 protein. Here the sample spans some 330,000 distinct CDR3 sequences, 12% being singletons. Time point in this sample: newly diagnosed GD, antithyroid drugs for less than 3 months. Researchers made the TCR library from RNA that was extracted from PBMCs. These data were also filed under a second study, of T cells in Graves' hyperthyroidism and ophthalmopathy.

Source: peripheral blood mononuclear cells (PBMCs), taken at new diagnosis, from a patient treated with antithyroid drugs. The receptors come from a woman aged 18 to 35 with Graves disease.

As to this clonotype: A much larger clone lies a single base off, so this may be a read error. The CDR3 region has the DNA TGTGCCAGCAGTCAGGACGGACTGGGGGAGACCCAGTTCTTC. It encodes CASSQDGLGETQFF. The chain recombines TRBV6-1 with TRBJ2-1, with D perhaps assigned TRBD1 or TRBD2 (5 bases each). Trimming pared 5 bases from V and 13 bases from J, leaving 21 bases between. Per the germline V gene, CDR1 is MNHNS and CDR2 is SASEGT. The CDR3 sequence is 14 residues long.

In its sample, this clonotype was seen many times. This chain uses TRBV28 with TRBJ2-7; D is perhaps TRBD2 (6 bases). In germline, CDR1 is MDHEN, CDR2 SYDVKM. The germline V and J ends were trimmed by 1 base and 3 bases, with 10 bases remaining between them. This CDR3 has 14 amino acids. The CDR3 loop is CASSLSRDFYEQYF. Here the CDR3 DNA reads TGTGCCAGCAGTTTATCGAGGGACTTCTACGAGCAGTACTTC. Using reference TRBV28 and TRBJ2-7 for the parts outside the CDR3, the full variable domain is DVKVTQSSRYLVKRTGEKVFLECVQDMDHENMFWYRQDPGLGLRLIYFSYDVKMKEKGDIPEGYSVSREKKERFSLILESASTNQTSMYLCASSLSRDFYEQYFGPGTRLTVT.

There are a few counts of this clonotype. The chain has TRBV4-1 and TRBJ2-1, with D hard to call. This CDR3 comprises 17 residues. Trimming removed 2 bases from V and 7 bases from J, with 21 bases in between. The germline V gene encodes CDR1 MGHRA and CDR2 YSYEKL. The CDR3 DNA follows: TGCGCCAGCAGCCAAATAACTGCACGCCGTGGGTTAAATGAGCAGTTCTTC. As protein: CASSQITARRGLNEQFF.

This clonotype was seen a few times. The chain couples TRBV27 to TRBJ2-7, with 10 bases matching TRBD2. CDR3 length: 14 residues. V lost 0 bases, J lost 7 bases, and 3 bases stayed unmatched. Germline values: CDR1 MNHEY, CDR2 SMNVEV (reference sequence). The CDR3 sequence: CASSLSGLAREQYF. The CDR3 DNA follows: TGTGCCAGCAGTTTATCGGGACTAGCGCGTGAGCAGTACTTC.

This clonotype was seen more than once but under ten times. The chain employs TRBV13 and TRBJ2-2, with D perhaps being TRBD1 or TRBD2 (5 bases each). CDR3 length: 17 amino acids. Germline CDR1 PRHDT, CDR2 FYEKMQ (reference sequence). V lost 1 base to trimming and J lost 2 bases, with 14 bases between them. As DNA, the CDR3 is TGTGCCAGCAGCTTAGACGGGACGGAACTTAACACCGGGGAGCTGTTTTTT. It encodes CASSLDGTELNTGELFF.

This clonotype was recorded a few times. The CDR3 DNA follows: TGTGCCAGCACCCTGGGCCCCAATGAGCAGTTCTTC. Translation: CASTLGPNEQFF. V is TRBV28 and J is TRBJ2-1; no definite D call. Trimming stripped 7 bases from V and 6 bases from J, with 10 bases between. Germline CDR1 reads MDHEN; CDR2 reads SYDVKM. The CDR3 contains 12 residues.

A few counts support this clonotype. CDR3 sequence: CASSLTGVGGETQYF. As DNA, the CDR3 is TGTGCCAGCAGTTTGACCGGGGTAGGGGGGGAGACCCAGTACTTC. The chain recombines TRBV12-3 or TRBV12-4 with TRBJ2-5; D is perhaps TRBD1 or TRBD2 (6 bases each). Trimming shortened V by 3 bases and J by 5 bases, and 16 bases separated the two germline ends. CDR3 size: 15 residues.